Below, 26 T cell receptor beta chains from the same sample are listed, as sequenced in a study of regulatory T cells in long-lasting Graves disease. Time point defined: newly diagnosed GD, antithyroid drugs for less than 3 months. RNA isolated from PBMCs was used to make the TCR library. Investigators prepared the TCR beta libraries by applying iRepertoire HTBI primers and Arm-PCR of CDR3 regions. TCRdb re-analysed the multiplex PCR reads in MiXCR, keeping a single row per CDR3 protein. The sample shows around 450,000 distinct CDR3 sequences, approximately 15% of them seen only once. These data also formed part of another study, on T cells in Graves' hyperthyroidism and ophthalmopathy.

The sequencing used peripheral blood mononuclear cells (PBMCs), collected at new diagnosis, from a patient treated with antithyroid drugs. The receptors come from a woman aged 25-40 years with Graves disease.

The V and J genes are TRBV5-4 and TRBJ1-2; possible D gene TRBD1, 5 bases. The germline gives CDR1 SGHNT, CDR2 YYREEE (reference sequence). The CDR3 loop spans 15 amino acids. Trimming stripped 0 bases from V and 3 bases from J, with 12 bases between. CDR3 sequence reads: CASSLGRVSDYGYTF. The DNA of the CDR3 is TGTGCCAGCAGCTTGGGCAGGGTCAGCGACTATGGCTACACCTTC.

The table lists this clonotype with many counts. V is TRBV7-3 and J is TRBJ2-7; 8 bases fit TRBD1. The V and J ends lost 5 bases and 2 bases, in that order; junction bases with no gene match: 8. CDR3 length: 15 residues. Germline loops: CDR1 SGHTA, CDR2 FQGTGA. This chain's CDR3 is CASSPNRGRAYEQYF. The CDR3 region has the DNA TGTGCCAGCAGCCCCAACAGGGGGAGAGCCTACGAGCAGTACTTC. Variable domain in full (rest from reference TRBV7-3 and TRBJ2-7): GAGVSQTPSNKVTEKGKYVELRCDPISGHTALYWYRQSLGQGPEFLIYFQGTGAADDSGLPNDRFFAVRPEGSVSTLKIQRTERGDSAVYLCASSPNRGRAYEQYFGPGTRLTVT.

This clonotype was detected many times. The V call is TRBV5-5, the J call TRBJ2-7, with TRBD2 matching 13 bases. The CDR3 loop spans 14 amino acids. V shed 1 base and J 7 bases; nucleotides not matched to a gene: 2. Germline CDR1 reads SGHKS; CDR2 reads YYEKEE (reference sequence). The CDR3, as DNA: TGTGCCAGCAGCTTGACTAGCGGGAGGGGTGAGCAGTACTTC. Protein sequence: CASSLTSGRGEQYF.

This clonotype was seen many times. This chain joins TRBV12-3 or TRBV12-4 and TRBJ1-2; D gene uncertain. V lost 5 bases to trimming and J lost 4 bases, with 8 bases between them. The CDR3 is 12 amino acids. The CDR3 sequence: CASSATLYGYTF. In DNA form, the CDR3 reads TGTGCCAGCAGTGCCACGCTCTATGGCTACACCTTC.

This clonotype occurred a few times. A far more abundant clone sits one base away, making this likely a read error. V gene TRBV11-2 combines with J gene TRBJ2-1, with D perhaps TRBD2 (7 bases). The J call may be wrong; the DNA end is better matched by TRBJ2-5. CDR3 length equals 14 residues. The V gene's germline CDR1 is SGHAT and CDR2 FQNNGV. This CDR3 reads CASSLWGGRETQYF. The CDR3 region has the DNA TGTGCCAGCAGCTTGTGGGGGGGGCGAGAGACCCAGTACTTC.

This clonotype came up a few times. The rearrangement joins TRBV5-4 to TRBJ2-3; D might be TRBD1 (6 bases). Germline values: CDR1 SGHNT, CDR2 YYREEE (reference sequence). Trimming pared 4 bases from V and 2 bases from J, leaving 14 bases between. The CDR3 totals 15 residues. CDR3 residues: CASSPTQGNTDTQYF. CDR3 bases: TGTGCCAGCAGCCCCACCCAGGGGAACACAGATACGCAGTATTTT.

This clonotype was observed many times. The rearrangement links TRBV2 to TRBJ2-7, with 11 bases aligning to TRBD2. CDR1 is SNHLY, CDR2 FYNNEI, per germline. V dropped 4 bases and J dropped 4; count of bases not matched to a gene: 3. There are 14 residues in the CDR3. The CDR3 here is CASSAPSGRYEQYF. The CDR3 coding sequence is TGTGCCAGCAGTGCACCTAGCGGGAGGTACGAGCAGTACTTC.

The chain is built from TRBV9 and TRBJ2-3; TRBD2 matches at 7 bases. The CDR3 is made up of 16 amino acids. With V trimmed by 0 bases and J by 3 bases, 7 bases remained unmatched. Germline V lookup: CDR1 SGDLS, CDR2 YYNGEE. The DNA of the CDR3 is TGTGCCAGCAGCGTAGCGGCGGGGGTCCTGACAGATACGCAGTATTTT. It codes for CASSVAAGVLTDTQYF.

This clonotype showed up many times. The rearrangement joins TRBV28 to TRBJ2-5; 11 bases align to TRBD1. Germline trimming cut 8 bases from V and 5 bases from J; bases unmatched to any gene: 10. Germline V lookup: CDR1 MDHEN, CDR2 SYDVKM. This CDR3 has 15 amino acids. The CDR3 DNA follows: TGTGCCAGCCCCCCCGGACAGGGGGCTTGGGAGACCCAGTACTTC. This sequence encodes CASPPGQGAWETQYF.

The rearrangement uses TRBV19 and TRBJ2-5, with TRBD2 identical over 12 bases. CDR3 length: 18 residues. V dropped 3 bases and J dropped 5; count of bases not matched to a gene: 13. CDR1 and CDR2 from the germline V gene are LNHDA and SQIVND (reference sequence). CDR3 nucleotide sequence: TGTGCCAGTAGTATTAGGCTAGCGGGAGGGCCGGTAAGGGAGACCCAGTACTTC. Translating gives CASSIRLAGGPVRETQYF.

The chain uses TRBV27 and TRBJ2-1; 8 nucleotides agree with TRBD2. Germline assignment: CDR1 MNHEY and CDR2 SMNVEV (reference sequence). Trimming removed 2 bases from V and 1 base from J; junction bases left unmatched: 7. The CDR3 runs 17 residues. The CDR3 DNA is TGTGCCAGCAGTTTACGGGCGGGGGGAGTTTCCTACAATGAGCAGTTCTTC. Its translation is CASSLRAGGVSYNEQFF.

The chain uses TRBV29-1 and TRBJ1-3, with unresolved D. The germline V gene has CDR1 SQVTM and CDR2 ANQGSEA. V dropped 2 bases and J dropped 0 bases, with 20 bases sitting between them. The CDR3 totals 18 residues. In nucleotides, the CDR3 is TGCAGCGTTGAAATGTGGGCTCGGGGAGGGATCTCTGGAAACACCATATATTTT. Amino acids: CSVEMWARGGISGNTIYF.

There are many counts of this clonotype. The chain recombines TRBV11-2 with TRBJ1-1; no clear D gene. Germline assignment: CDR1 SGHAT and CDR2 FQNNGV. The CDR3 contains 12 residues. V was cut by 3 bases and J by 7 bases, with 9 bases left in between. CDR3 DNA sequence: TGTGCCAGCAGCTTTGTATCCTTTGAAGCTTTCTTT. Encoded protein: CASSFVSFEAFF. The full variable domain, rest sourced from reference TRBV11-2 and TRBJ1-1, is EAGVAQSPRYKIIEKRQSVAFWCNPISGHATLYWYQQILGQGPKLLIQFQNNGVVDDSQLPKDRFSAERLKGVDSTLKIQPAKLEDSAVYLCASSFVSFEAFFGQGTRLTVV.

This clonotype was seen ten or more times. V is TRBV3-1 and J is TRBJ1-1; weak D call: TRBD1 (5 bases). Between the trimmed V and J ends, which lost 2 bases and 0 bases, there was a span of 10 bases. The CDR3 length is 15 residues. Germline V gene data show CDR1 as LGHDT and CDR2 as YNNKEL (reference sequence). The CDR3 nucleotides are TGTGCCAGCAGCCAATCGACAGTTATGAACACTGAAGCTTTCTTT. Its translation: CASSQSTVMNTEAFF.

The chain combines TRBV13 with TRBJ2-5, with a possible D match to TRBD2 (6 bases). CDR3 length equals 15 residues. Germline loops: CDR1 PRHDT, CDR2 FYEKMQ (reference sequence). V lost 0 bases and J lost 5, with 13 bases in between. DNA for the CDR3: TGTGCCAGCAGCTTAGGCGGGAGTGTAGGCGAGACCCAGTACTTC. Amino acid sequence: CASSLGGSVGETQYF.

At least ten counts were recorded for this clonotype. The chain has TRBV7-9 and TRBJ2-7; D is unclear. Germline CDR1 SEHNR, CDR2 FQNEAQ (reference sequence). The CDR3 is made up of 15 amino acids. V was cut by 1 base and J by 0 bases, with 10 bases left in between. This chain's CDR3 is CASSLVRPSSYEQYF. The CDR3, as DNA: TGTGCCAGCAGCTTAGTGCGTCCTAGCTCCTACGAGCAGTACTTC. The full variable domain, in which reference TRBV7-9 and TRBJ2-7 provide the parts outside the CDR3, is DTGVSQNPRHKITKRGQNVTFRCDPISEHNRLYWYRQTLGQGPEFLTYFQNEAQLEKSRLLSDRFSAERPKGSFSTLEIQRTEQGDSAMYLCASSLVRPSSYEQYFGPGTRLTVT.

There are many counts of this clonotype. The CDR3 here is CASSPPLSIGQFF. In DNA, the CDR3 is TGTGCCAGCAGCCCTCCCCTTAGCATAGGGCAGTTCTTC. The V and J genes are TRBV28 and TRBJ2-1, with no clear D. Germline lookup yields CDR1 MDHEN and CDR2 SYDVKM. Trimming took off 6 bases at V and 12 bases at J, with 18 bases between the two ends. The CDR3 has 13 amino acids.

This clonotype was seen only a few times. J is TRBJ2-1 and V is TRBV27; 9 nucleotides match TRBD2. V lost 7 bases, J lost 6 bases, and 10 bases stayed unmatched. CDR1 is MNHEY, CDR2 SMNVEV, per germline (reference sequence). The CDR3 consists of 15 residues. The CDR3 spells CASTLGAGGSNEQFF. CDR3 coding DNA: TGTGCCAGCACCCTGGGAGCGGGAGGCTCCAATGAGCAGTTCTTC.

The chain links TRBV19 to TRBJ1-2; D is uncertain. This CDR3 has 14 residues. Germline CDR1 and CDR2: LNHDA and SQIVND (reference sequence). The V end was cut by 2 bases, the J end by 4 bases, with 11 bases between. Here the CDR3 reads CASSIRRISYGYTF. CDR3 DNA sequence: TGTGCCAGTAGTATACGAAGGATATCCTATGGCTACACCTTC.

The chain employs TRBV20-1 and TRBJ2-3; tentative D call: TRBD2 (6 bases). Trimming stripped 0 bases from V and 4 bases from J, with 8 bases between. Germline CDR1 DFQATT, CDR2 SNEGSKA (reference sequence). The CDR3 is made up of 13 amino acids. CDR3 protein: CSARDWGADTQYF. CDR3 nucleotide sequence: TGCAGTGCTAGAGATTGGGGGGCAGATACGCAGTATTTT.

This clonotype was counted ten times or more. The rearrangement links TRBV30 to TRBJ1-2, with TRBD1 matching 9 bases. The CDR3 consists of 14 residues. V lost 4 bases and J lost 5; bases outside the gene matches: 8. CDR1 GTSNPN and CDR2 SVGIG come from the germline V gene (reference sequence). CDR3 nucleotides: TGTGCCTGGACCCCACAGGGGGCGCGGTATGGCTACACCTTC. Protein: CAWTPQGARYGYTF.

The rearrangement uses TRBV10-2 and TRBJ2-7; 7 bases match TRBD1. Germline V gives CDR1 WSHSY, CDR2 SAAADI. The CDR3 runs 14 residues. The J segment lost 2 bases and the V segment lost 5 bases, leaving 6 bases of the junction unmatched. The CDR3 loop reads CASSIGGRTYEQYF. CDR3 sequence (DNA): TGCGCCAGCAGTATAGGGGGCAGGACCTACGAGCAGTACTTC.

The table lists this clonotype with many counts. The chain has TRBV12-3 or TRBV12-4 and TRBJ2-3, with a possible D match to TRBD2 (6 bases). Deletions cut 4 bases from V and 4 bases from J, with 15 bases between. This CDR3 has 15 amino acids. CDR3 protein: CASSYPGRGADTQYF. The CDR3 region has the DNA TGTGCCAGCAGTTATCCCGGGAGAGGGGCAGATACGCAGTATTTT.

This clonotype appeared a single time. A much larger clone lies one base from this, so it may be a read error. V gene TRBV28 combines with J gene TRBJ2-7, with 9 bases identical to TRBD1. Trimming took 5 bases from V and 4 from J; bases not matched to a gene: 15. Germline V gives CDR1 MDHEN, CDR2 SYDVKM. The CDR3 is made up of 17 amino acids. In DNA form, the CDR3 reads TGTGCCAGCAGTCCCGCATTGGGACAGGGCCGATGGTACGAGCAGTACTTC. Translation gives CASSPALGQGRWYEQYF.

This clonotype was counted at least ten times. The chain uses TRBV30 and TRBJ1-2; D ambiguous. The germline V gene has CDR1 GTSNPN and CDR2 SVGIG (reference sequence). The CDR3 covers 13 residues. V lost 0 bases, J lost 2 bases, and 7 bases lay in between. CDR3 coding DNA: TGTGCCTGGAGTGTCTCTAAGAACTATGGCTACACCTTC. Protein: CAWSVSKNYGYTF.

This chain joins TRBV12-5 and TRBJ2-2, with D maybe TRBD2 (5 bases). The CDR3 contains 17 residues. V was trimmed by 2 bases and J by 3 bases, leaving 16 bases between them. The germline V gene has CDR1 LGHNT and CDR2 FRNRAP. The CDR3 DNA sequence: TGTGCTAGTGGTTTGACCCGGGGTAGCGCGGACACCGGGGAGCTGTTTTTT. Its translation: CASGLTRGSADTGELFF.